Listed here are 29 T cell receptor beta chains from one sample, sequenced in a study of blood T cell repertoires in COVID-19 (dated by TCRdb to 2020 to 2021). To prepare the library, the immunoSEQ multiplex PCR assay was applied. TCRdb took this table from immuneACCESS and kept in-frame rearrangements with V and J called. Such tables lack part of the clones; where checked against another copy, unresolved V genes explain under half of the gap, and the rest is unexplained. Recorded for this sample are roughly 180,000 clones; 84% of them occurred a single time. Approximately 7% of the sample comes from the top ten. Material for sequencing was peripheral blood. These receptors all come from a human donor in a cohort sampled during active COVID-19.

The J gene is TRBJ2-2, the V gene TRBV9; TRBD1 agrees at 9 bases. V dropped 2 bases and J dropped 5; count of bases not matched to a gene: 7. The CDR3 covers 16 residues. Germline assignment: CDR1 SGDLS and CDR2 YYNGEE. CDR3 bases: TGTGCCAGCAGCGTTGAGGGACAGGGTTTGACCGGGGAGCTGTTTTTT. This codes for CASSVEGQGLTGELFF.

The chain has TRBV5-1 and TRBJ1-2, with D possibly being TRBD1 (6 bases). The CDR3 has 13 residues. CDR1 is SGHRS, CDR2 YFSETQ, per germline. V dropped 3 bases and J dropped 4 bases, with 10 bases sitting between them. CDR3 nucleotide sequence: TGCGCCAGCAGCTCGGACAGACTCTATGGCTACACCTTC. This translates into CASSSDRLYGYTF.

The chain has TRBV7-8 and TRBJ1-2; D not certain. The length of the CDR3 is 12 residues. CDR1 is SGHVS and CDR2 is FQNEAQ in the germline V gene. Trimming pared 5 bases from V and 7 bases from J, leaving 11 bases between. CDR3: CASSPVLGGYTF. The CDR3 region has the DNA TGTGCCAGCAGCCCGGTACTAGGTGGCTACACCTTC.

The chain joins TRBV5-1 to TRBJ1-5; no definite D call. CDR3 length equals 12 residues. The germline V gene has CDR1 SGHRS and CDR2 YFSETQ. V lost 8 bases and J lost 2, with 8 bases in between. The CDR3 nucleotides read TGCGCCAGTCTGAGGGGCAATCAGCCCCAGCATTTT. Translating gives CASLRGNQPQHF.

The chain is built from TRBV7-2 and TRBJ2-7; D ambiguous. Trimming pared 1 base from V and 3 bases from J, leaving 7 bases between. The CDR3 sequence is 13 residues long. The germline CDR1 and CDR2 sequences are SGHTA and FQGNSA. The CDR3 reads CASSLGLIYEQYF. In nucleotides, the CDR3 is TGTGCCAGCAGCTTAGGACTTATCTACGAGCAGTACTTC.

J is TRBJ2-7 and V is TRBV4-1; 11 bases align to TRBD1. CDR1 MGHRA and CDR2 YSYEKL come from the germline V gene. The CDR3 length is 14 residues. The V segment lost 4 bases and the J segment 3 bases; nucleotides outside the gene matches: 2. The CDR3 loop is CASSPGTGGYEQYF. The CDR3 nucleotides are TGCGCCAGCAGCCCCGGGACAGGGGGCTACGAGCAGTACTTC.

CDR3 region: CASSQEGTGNTEAFF. The CDR3 region has the DNA TGCGCCAGCAGCCAAGAGGGGACAGGGAACACTGAAGCTTTCTTT. This chain connects TRBV4-1 to TRBJ1-1; 8 bases align to TRBD1. The CDR3 runs 15 residues. With 0 bases clipped from V and 1 base from J, the junction kept 1 base outside the gene matches. The V gene's germline CDR1 is MGHRA and CDR2 YSYEKL.

This clone was detected a few times. The genes are TRBV4-2 and TRBJ2-7; tentatively, D is TRBD1 (6 bases). Germline-derived CDR1 and CDR2 are LGHNA and YNFKEQ. There are 11 residues in the CDR3. V lost 5 bases and J lost 6, with 8 bases in between. The CDR3 bases are TGTGCCAGCAGCACAGGGTCCGAGCAGTACTTC. Translation gives CASSTGSEQYF.

The chain joins TRBV30 to TRBJ2-7; TRBD2 is a possible D gene (6 bases). CDR1 and CDR2 from the germline V gene are GTSNPN and SVGIG (reference sequence). This CDR3 contains 13 residues. V was shortened by 5 bases and J by 5 bases, with 16 bases between the two germline ends. This chain's CDR3 is CAWEGRPGNEQYF. The CDR3 nucleotides read TGTGCCTGGGAGGGGAGGCCCGGCAACGAGCAGTACTTC.

The genes are TRBV18 and TRBJ1-2; 8 nucleotides align to TRBD1. CDR1 and CDR2 from the germline V gene are KGHSH and LQKENI. The V and J ends lost 5 bases and 4 bases, in that order; junction bases with no gene match: 15. The CDR3 sequence is 17 residues long. The CDR3 coding sequence is TGTGCCAGCTCAGCCCAGGGGGCTGGGGGCTTGGGCTATGGCTACACCTTC. It encodes CASSAQGAGGLGYGYTF.

The chain uses TRBV6-1 and TRBJ2-1; 9 bases map to TRBD1. V was clipped by 1 base and J by 3 bases; unmatched bases: 1. The CDR3 runs to 15 residues. Germline V CDR1 and CDR2: MNHNS, SASEGT. CDR3 bases: TGTGCCAGCAGTGAAGACAGGGGGCTCTACAATGAGCAGTTCTTC. Its translation: CASSEDRGLYNEQFF.

This clone was detected only once. The rearrangement uses TRBV10-3 and TRBJ1-1; perhaps TRBD1 as D (5 bases). CDR3 length equals 14 residues. The germline gives CDR1 ENHRY, CDR2 SYGVKD. The V end was cut by 5 bases, the J end by 4 bases, with 14 bases between. CDR3 bases: TGTGCCATCAGTAACCCCGGGGGACCCACTGAAGCTTTCTTT. Its translation is CAISNPGGPTEAFF.

The rearrangement uses TRBV5-1 and TRBJ2-1; 9 positions match TRBD2. CDR1 and CDR2 from the germline V gene are SGHRS and YFSETQ. The J segment lost 5 bases and the V segment lost 3 bases, leaving 9 bases of the junction unmatched. This CDR3 comprises 16 residues. The CDR3 DNA reads TGCGCCAGCAGCTGGCCCGGGAGCGGGGGGCACAATGAGCAGTTCTTC. Protein product: CASSWPGSGGHNEQFF. The whole variable domain, filled in from reference TRBV5-1 and TRBJ2-1, reads KAGVTQTPRYLIKTRGQQVTLSCSPISGHRSVSWYQQTPGQGLQFLFEYFSETQRNKGNFPGRFSGRQFSNSRSEMNVSTLELGDSALYLCASSWPGSGGHNEQFFGPGTRLTVL.

V usage is TRBV5-1 and J usage is TRBJ2-7, with D possibly matching TRBD1 (6 bases). This CDR3 is 15 amino acids long. Germline-derived CDR1 and CDR2 are SGHRS and YFSETQ. The V and J ends lost 0 bases and 5 bases respectively, with 15 bases between them. The CDR3 protein is CASSLAGPAGDEQYF. The CDR3 coding sequence is TGCGCCAGCAGCTTGGCCGGCCCCGCAGGGGACGAGCAGTACTTC.

V gene TRBV2 combines with J gene TRBJ2-7; possibly TRBD1 for D (6 bases). The V gene lost 8 bases and the J gene lost 4 bases, with 15 bases spanning the gap. This CDR3 spans 13 amino acids. Germline CDR1 is SNHLY and CDR2 is FYNNEI. The CDR3 sequence is CASWRTGQYEQYF. DNA for the CDR3: TGTGCCAGCTGGCGAACAGGGCAGTACGAGCAGTACTTC.

In this sample, this clone turned up once. The J gene is TRBJ1-4, the V gene TRBV7-9; TRBD1 matches at 7 bases. The junction had 7 bases not matched to a gene; V was cut back by 5 bases and J by 4 bases. The length of the CDR3 is 15 residues. Germline V gene data show CDR1 as SEHNR and CDR2 as FQNEAQ (reference sequence). In DNA, the CDR3 is TGTGCCAGCAGCCAACCGACAGGGCTTAATGAAAAACTGTTTTTT. This codes for CASSQPTGLNEKLFF.

The chain joins TRBV18 to TRBJ2-2; D is unresolved. The V gene's germline CDR1 is KGHSH and CDR2 LQKENI. V was pared by 2 bases and J by 1 base, with 11 bases between. This CDR3 is 16 amino acids long. CDR3 bases: TGTGCCAGCTCACCAGTCATACAGAAGAACACCGGGGAGCTGTTTTTT. Translated, it gives CASSPVIQKNTGELFF.

The chain couples TRBV7-3 to TRBJ2-6, with a weak D call TRBD1 (5 bases). Germline values: CDR1 SGHTA, CDR2 FQGTGA. The CDR3 length is 15 residues. The V and J ends lost 0 bases and 2 bases respectively, with 5 bases between them. CDR3 residues: CASSLTGAGANVLTF. In DNA, the CDR3 is TGTGCCAGCAGCTTAACAGGGGCTGGGGCCAACGTCCTGACTTTC.

V and J are TRBV25-1 and TRBJ1-1; tentative D call: TRBD1 (6 bases). Germline V gene lookup returns CDR1 MGHDK and CDR2 SYGVNS. The V gene lost 2 bases and the J gene lost 4 bases, with 14 bases spanning the gap. The CDR3 is 15 amino acids. Here the CDR3 reads CASSEGGLLSTEAFF. The CDR3 region has the DNA TGTGCCAGCAGTGAAGGGGGCCTCCTGAGCACTGAAGCTTTCTTT. Full variable domain (remainder filled in from reference TRBV25-1 and TRBJ1-1): EADIYQTPRYLVIGTGKKITLECSQTMGHDKMYWYQQDPGMELHLIHYSYGVNSTEKGDLSSESTVSRIRTEHFPLTLESARPSHTSQYLCASSEGGLLSTEAFFGQGTRLTVV.

The chain uses TRBV4-1 and TRBJ1-6, with TRBD1 as a possible D gene (5 bases). V gave up 0 bases and J gave up 0 bases, with 9 bases separating them. The germline V gene encodes CDR1 MGHRA and CDR2 YSYEKL. The length of the CDR3 is 17 residues. The CDR3 DNA reads as TGCGCCAGCAGCCAAGAGGGGCAGAGCTCCTATAATTCACCCCTCCACTTT. This sequence encodes CASSQEGQSSYNSPLHF.

The rearrangement uses TRBV7-2 and TRBJ2-1, with D maybe TRBD2 (6 bases). Trimming left V 10 bases short and J 5 bases short, with 15 bases between. CDR1 is SGHTA, CDR2 FQGNSA, per germline. The CDR3 loop spans 13 amino acids. This CDR3 reads CAIPRRGDNEQFF. The CDR3 DNA sequence: TGTGCCATCCCCCGGCGGGGTGACAATGAGCAGTTCTTC.

CDR3 loop: CAISESAGGTSGELFF. CDR3 in DNA: TGTGCCATCAGTGAGTCGGCAGGGGGTACGTCCGGGGAGCTGTTTTTT. This chain links TRBV10-3 with TRBJ2-2, with 7 bases identical to TRBD1. Germline trimming cut 0 bases from V and 6 bases from J; bases unmatched to any gene: 7. Germline V gene data show CDR1 as ENHRY and CDR2 as SYGVKD. This CDR3 contains 16 residues.

The rearrangement uses TRBV29-1 and TRBJ1-1, with 7 bases fitting TRBD1. Germline CDR1 SQVTM, CDR2 ANQGSEA. The CDR3 extends over 14 amino acids. Trimming took 0 bases from V and 4 from J; bases not matched to a gene: 5. The CDR3, as DNA: TGCAGCGTTGAAGAGGCAGGGGGTGGCACTGAAGCTTTCTTT. Translation: CSVEEAGGGTEAFF.

V and J are TRBV7-9 and TRBJ1-1; no clear D. The CDR3 covers 15 residues. Per germline, CDR1 SEHNR and CDR2 FQNEAQ (reference sequence). Trimming took off 1 base at V and 7 bases at J, with 16 bases between the two ends. CDR3 in DNA: TGTGCCAGCAGCTTAGTAGGTGGAGCCCCGGGTGAAGCTTTCTTT. Translating gives CASSLVGGAPGEAFF.

This clone was counted between two and nine times. This chain joins TRBV2 and TRBJ1-5, with D possibly TRBD1 on 6 matching bases. V lost 4 bases and J 0 bases, leaving 10 bases between the germline ends. CDR1 is SNHLY and CDR2 is FYNNEI in the germline V gene. This CDR3 region has 15 residues. CDR3 protein: CASSGDTRSNQPQHF. The CDR3 DNA sequence: TGTGCCAGCAGTGGGGACACCCGTAGCAATCAGCCCCAGCATTTT.

This chain links TRBV6-5 with TRBJ2-2; TRBD1 is a possible D gene (5 bases). The germline V and J ends were trimmed by 7 bases and 1 base, with 13 bases remaining between them. The CDR3 extends over 15 amino acids. Germline CDR1 MNHEY, CDR2 SVGAGI. CDR3 nucleotide sequence: TGTGCCAGCAAAGGGTGGCAGGGGAACACCGGGGAGCTGTTTTTT. Amino acid sequence: CASKGWQGNTGELFF.

In DNA, the CDR3 is TGTGCCAGCAGCTCCCGGACGGGATCCTACGAGCAGTACTTC. It translates to CASSSRTGSYEQYF. J is TRBJ2-7 and V is TRBV11-2; tentative D call: TRBD2 (5 bases). Trimming shortened V by 4 bases and J by 1 base, and 11 bases separated the two germline ends. Germline CDR1 is SGHAT and CDR2 is FQNNGV. The CDR3 totals 14 residues.

The V call is TRBV3-1 (or the pseudogene TRBV3-2), the J call TRBJ2-5; TRBD2 is a possible D gene (5 bases). V was cut by 4 bases and J by 5 bases, with 14 bases left in between. CDR1 and CDR2 (germline): LGHDT, YNNKEL (reference sequence). The CDR3 is 14 amino acids. This CDR3 is CASSPSEGWETQYF. DNA for the CDR3: TGTGCCAGCAGCCCGAGCGAGGGCTGGGAGACCCAGTACTTC.

This chain joins TRBV2 and TRBJ1-1, with D unresolved. With 7 bases removed from V and 1 base from J, the gap between germline ends came to 13 bases. Germline V CDR1 and CDR2: SNHLY, FYNNEI. This CDR3 is built from 14 residues. The CDR3 reads CASKLEGENTEAFF. As DNA, the CDR3 is TGTGCCAGCAAGCTGGAGGGCGAGAACACTGAAGCTTTCTTT.